This TCR beta chain was sequenced in a study of T cell responses to AZD1222 COVID-19 vaccine. Some clones are missing from TCRdb's copy, which holds only in-frame ones; the method was immunoSEQ multiplex PCR. The data hold around 140,000 clones, with roughly nine tenths observed a single time. Findings and caveats of the study: Increases in Spike-specific TCR breadth and depth were seen after two AZD1222 doses. Regions 160-218 and 743-854 held dominance among vaccine-associated CD4 TCRs, which spanned spike. It was only after the peak T cell response that any repertoires were sampled. The reported proportion of spike-specific TCRs targeting unmutated variant regions was nearly half.

The V gene lost 5 bases and the J gene lost 0 bases, with 11 bases spanning the gap. This CDR3 contains 16 residues. Germline values: CDR1 LNHDA, CDR2 SQIVND (reference sequence). As concerns this clone: What it recognizes is unknown.

The starting material was peripheral blood, obtained 28 days after the second AZD1222 dose. This chain links TRBV19 with TRBJ2-6; D unresolved. The sequence derives from an adult who received the AZD1222 COVID-19 vaccine. CDR3: CASSGVRSSGANVLTF. The CDR3 DNA reads as TGTGCCAGTAGTGGGGTCCGGAGCTCTGGGGCCAACGTCCTGACTTTC.